This T cell receptor beta chain was identified in a study of PD-1 blockade in mismatch repair-deficient tumors. Study at large: Patients had roughly twelve mismatch repair-deficient cancer types, all previously treated and progressing. Findings and caveats of the study: Rapid post-treatment expansion, then contraction, generally preceding radiologic response, marked tumor-resident clones.

Clones were sequenced by immunoSEQ multiplex PCR, and TCRdb holds only the in-frame ones, with some missing. Among about 34,000 clones, 80% were seen once, and the ten largest hold 3% to 4%. V dropped 3 bases and J dropped 8 bases, with 14 bases sitting between them. Germline CDR1 reads SGHRS; CDR2 reads YFSETQ. CDR3 length: 13 amino acids. All patients were mismatch repair deficient, assessed by either PCR or immunohistochemistry. The TCR-sequenced patients were a few responders to pembrolizumab. Details on this clone: Its antigen is not identified.

The chain employs TRBV5-1 and TRBJ2-5; possible D gene TRBD1, 6 bases. The sample consisted of PBMCs, taken 6 weeks after starting pembrolizumab. The clonotype was recovered from an adult with mismatch repair-deficient cancer. Written as DNA, the CDR3 is TGCGCCAGCAGCTCCGGGGACATTGGCACCCAGTACTTC. Translated, it gives CASSSGDIGTQYF. The whole variable domain, filled in from reference TRBV5-1 and TRBJ2-5, reads KAGVTQTPRYLIKTRGQQVTLSCSPISGHRSVSWYQQTPGQGLQFLFEYFSETQRNKGNFPGRFSGRQFSNSRSEMNVSTLELGDSALYLCASSSGDIGTQYFGPGTRLLVL.